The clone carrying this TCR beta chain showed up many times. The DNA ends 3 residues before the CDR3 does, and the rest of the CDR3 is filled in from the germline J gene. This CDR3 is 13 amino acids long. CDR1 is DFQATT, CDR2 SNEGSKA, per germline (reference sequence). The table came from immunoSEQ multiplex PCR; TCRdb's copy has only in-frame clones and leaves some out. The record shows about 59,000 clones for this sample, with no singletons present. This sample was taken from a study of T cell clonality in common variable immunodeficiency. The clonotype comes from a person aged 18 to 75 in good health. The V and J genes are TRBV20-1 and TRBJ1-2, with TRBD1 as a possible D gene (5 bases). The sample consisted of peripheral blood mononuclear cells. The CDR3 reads CSARDRSRGGYTF. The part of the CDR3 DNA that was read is TGCAGTGCTAGAGATCGGTCAAGGGGCGGC.